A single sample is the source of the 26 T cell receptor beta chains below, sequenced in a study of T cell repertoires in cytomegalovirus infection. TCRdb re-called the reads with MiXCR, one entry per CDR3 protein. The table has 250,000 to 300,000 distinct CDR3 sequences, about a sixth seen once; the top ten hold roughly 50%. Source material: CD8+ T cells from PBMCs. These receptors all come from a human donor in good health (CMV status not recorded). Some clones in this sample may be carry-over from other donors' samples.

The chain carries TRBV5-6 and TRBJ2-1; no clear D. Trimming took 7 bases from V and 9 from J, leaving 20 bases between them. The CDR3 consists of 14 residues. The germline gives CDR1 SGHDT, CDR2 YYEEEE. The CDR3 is CASGAWNRGGEQFF. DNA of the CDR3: TGTGCCAGCGGAGCTTGGAATCGAGGTGGTGAGCAGTTCTTC. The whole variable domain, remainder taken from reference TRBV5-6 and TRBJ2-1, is DAGVTQSPTHLIKTRGQQVTLRCSPKSGHDTVSWYQQALGQGPQFIFQYYEEEERQRGNFPDRFSGHQFPNYSSELNVNALLLGDSALYLCASGAWNRGGEQFFGPGTRLTVL.

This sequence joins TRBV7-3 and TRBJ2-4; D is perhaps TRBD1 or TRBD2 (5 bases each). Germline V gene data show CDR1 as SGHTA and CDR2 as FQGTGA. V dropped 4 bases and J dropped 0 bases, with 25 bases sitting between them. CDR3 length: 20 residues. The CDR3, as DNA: TGTGCCAGCAGCTCATTCTTACTCCGGGAATGGGGCCGAGCCAAAAACATTCAGTACTTC. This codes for CASSSFLLREWGRAKNIQYF.

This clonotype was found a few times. CDR3 coding DNA: TGTGCCAGCAGCTCCTACCGGGGGAGCACAGATACGCAGTATTTT. It specifies CASSSYRGSTDTQYF. The chain combines TRBV7-9 with TRBJ2-3, with D maybe TRBD2 (6 bases). CDR1 and CDR2 (germline): SEHNR, FQNEAQ (reference sequence). The CDR3 is 15 amino acids. Trimming removed 4 bases from V and 0 bases from J, with 11 bases in between.

This CDR3 is CASSQDLRDTLGNEKLFF. CDR3 DNA sequence: TGCGCCAGCAGCCAAGATCTAAGGGACACCCTAGGGAATGAAAAACTGTTTTTT. The chain recombines TRBV4-1 with TRBJ1-4; TRBD1 is a possible D gene (6 bases). V lost 0 bases and J lost 5, with 19 bases in between. The CDR3 totals 18 residues. CDR1 is MGHRA and CDR2 is YSYEKL in the germline V gene.

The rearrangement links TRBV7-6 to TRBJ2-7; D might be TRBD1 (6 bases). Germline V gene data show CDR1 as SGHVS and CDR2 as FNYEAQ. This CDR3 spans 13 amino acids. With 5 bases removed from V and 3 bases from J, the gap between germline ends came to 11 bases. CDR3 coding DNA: TGTGCCAGCAGCCACCGGGACAACTACGAGCAGTACTTC. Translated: CASSHRDNYEQYF.

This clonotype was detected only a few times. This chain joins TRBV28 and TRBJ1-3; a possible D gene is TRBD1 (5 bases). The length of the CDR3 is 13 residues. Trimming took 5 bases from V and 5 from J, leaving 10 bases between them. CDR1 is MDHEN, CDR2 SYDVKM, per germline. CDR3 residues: CASSNHRRNTIYF. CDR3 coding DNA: TGTGCCAGCAGTAACCACAGGCGAAACACCATATATTTT.

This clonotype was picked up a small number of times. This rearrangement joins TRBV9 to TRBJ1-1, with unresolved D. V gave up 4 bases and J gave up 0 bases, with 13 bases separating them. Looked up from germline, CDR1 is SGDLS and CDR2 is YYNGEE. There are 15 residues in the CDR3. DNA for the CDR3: TGTGCCAGCAGCTCCCCCGGGCAGTTGAACACTGAAGCTTTCTTT. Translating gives CASSSPGQLNTEAFF.

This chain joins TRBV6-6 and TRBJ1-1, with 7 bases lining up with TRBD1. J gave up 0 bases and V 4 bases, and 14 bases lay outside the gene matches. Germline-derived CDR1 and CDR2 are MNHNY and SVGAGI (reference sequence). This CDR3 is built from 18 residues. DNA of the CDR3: TGTGCCAGCAGTTCGGCCGGGACAGTCGGACATATGAACACTGAAGCTTTCTTT. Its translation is CASSSAGTVGHMNTEAFF.

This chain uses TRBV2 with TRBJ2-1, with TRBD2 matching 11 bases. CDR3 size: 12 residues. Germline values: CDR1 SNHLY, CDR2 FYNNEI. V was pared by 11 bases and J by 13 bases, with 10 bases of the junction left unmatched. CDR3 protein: CALHPSGGFQFF. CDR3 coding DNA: TGTGCCCTACATCCTAGCGGGGGGTTCCAGTTCTTC.

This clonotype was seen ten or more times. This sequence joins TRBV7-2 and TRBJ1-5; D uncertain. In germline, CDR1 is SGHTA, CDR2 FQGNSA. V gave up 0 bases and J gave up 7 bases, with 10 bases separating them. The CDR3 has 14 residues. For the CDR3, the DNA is TGTGCCAGCAGCTTAGCGCGGGAGGGACAGCCCCAGCATTTT. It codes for CASSLAREGQPQHF.

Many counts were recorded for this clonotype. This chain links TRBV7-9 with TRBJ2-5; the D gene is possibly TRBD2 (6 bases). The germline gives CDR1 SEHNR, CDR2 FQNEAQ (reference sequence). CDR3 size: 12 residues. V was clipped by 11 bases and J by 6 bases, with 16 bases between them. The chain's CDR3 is CAGRRGTQTQYF. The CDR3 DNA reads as TGTGCCGGCCGGAGGGGCACTCAGACCCAGTACTTC. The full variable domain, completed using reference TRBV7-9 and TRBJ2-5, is DTGVSQNPRHKITKRGQNVTFRCDPISEHNRLYWYRQTLGQGPEFLTYFQNEAQLEKSRLLSDRFSAERPKGSFSTLEIQRTEQGDSAMYLCAGRRGTQTQYFGPGTRLLVL.

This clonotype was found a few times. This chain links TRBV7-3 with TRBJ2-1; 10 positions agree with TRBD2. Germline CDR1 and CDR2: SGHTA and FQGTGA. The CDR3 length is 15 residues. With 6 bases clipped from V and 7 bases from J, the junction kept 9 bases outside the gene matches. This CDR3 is CASSRSGGALNEQFF. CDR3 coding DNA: TGTGCCAGCAGTAGGAGCGGGGGGGCACTGAATGAGCAGTTCTTC.

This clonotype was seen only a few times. The CDR3 sequence is CASSFDNEQFF. The CDR3 DNA sequence: TGTGCCAGCAGTTTTGACAATGAGCAGTTCTTC. This chain connects TRBV28 to TRBJ2-1; D gene unclear. Germline V gives CDR1 MDHEN, CDR2 SYDVKM. The CDR3 runs 11 residues. Trimming stripped 3 bases from V and 5 bases from J, with 2 bases between.

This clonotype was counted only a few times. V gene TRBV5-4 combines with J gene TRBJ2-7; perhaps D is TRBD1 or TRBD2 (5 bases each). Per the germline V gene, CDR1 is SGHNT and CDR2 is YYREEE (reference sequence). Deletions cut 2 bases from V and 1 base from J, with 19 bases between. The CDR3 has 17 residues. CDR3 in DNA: TGTGCCAGCAGCTTTGGCAGGGATACTAGACAATCCTACGAGCAGTACTTC. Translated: CASSFGRDTRQSYEQYF.

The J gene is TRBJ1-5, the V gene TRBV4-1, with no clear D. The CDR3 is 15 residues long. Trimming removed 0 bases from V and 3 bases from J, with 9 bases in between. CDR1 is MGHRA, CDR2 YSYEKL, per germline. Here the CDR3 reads CASSQDRAVNQPQHF. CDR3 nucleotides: TGCGCCAGCAGCCAAGATCGGGCAGTCAATCAGCCCCAGCATTTT.

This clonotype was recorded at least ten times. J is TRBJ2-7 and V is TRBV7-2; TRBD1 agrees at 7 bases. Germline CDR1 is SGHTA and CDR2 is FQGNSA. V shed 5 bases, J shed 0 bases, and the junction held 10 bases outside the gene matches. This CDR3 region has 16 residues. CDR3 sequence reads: CASSTDSGTVSYEQYF. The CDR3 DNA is TGTGCCAGCAGCACCGACTCCGGGACAGTCTCCTACGAGCAGTACTTC.

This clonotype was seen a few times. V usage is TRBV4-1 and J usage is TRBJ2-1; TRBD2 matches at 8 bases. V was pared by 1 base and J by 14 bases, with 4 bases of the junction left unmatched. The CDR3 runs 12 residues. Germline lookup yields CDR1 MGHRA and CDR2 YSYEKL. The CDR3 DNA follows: TGCGCCAGCAGCCAAGGGACTAGCCCAAAGTTCTTC. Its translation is CASSQGTSPKFF.

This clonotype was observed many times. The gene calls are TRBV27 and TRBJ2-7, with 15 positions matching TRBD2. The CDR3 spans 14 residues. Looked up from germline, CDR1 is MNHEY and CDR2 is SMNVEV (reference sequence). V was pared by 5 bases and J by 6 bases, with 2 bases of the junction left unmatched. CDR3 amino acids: CASSPGLAGGEQYF. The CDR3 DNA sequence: TGTGCCAGCAGTCCGGGACTAGCGGGGGGCGAGCAGTACTTC.

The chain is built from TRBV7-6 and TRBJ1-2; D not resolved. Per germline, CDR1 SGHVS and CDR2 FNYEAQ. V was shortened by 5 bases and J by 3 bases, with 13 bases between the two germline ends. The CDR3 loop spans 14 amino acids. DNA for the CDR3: TGTGCCAGCAGCATCAGCGCCGGCTACTATGGCTACACCTTC. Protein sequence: CASSISAGYYGYTF.

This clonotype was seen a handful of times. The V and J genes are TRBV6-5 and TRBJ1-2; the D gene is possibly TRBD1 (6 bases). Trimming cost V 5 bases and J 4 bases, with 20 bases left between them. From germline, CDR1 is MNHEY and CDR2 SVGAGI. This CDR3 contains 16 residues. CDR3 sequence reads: CASSLASGTPVYGYTF. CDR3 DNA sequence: TGTGCCAGCAGTCTGGCATCCGGGACACCGGTCTATGGCTACACCTTC.

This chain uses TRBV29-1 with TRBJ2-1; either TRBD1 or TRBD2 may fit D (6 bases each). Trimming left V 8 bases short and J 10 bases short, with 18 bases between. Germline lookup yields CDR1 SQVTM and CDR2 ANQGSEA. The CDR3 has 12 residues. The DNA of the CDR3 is TGCAGCCCCCGCACGGGGGCTGGGGAGCAGTTCTTC. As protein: CSPRTGAGEQFF.

CDR3 in amino acids: CSVAGTGRTGELFF. In DNA form, the CDR3 reads TGCAGCGTCGCCGGGACAGGGCGAACCGGGGAGCTGTTTTTT. V gene TRBV29-1 combines with J gene TRBJ2-2; 9 nucleotides match TRBD1. The CDR3 totals 14 residues. The germline V gene has CDR1 SQVTM and CDR2 ANQGSEA. V shed 6 bases, J shed 5 bases, and the junction held 7 bases outside the gene matches.

CDR3 sequence: CASSVVGNLYNEQFF. In nucleotides, the CDR3 is TGTGCCAGCAGCGTAGTGGGGAACCTCTACAATGAGCAGTTCTTC. V is TRBV9 and J is TRBJ2-1; D not certain. V lost 0 bases and J 3 bases, leaving 10 bases between the germline ends. This CDR3 is built from 15 residues. Germline values: CDR1 SGDLS, CDR2 YYNGEE.

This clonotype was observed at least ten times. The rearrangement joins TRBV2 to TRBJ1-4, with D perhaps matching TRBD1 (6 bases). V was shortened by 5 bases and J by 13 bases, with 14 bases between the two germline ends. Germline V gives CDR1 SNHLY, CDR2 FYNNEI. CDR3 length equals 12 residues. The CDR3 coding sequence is TGTGCCAGCAGTCAGACAGGAAATACACTGTTTTTT. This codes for CASSQTGNTLFF.

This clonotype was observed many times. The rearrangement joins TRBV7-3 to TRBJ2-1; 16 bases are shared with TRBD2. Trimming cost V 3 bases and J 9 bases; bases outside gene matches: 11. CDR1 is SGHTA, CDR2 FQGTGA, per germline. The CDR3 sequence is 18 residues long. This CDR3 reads CASSLGTSGGASFAEQFF. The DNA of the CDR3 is TGTGCCAGCAGCTTGGGGACTAGCGGGGGGGCTAGCTTCGCTGAGCAGTTCTTC.

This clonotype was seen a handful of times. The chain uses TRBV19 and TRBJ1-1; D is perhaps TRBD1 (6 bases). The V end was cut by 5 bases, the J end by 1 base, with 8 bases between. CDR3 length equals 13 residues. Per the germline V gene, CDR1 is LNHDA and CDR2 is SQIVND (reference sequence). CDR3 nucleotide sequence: TGTGCCAGTAGTCACAGGGCGAACACTGAAGCTTTCTTT. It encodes CASSHRANTEAFF.